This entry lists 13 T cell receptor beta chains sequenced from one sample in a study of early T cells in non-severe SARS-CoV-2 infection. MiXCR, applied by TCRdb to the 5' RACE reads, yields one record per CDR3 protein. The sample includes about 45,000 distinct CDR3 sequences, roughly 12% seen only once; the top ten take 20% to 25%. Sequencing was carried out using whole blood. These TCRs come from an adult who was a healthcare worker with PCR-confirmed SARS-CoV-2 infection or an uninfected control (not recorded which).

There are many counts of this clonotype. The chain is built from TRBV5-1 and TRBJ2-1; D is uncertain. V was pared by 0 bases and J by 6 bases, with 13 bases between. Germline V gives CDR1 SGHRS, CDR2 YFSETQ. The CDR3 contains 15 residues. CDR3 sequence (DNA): TGCGCCAGCAGCTTGGAACGGAATGCATTCAATGAGCAGTTCTTC. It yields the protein CASSLERNAFNEQFF.

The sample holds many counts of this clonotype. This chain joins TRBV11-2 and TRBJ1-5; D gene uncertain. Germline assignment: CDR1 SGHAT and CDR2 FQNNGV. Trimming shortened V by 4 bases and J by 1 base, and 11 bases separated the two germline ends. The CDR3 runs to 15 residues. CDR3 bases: TGTGCCAGCAGCTCGAATGGAGGGAGCAATCAGCCCCAGCATTTT. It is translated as CASSSNGGSNQPQHF.

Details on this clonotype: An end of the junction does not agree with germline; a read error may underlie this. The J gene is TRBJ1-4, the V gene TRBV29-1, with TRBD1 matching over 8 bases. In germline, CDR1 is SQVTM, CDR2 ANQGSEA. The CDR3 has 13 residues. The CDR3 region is CSVQDRGAEKLFF. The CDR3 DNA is TGCAGCGTTCAAGACAGGGGCGCTGAAAAACTGTTTTTT.

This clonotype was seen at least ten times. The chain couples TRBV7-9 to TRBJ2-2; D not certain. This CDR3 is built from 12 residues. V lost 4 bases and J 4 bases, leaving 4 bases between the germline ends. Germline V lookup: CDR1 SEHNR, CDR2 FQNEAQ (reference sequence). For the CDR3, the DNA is TGTGCCAGCAGCTGGGGCACCGGGGAGCTGTTTTTT. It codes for CASSWGTGELFF.

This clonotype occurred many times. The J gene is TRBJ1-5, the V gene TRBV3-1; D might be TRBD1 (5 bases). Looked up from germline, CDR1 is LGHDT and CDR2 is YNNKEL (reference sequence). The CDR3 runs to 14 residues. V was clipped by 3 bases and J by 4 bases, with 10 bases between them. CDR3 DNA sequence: TGTGCCAGCAGCCAGGGGACTGGGAATCAGCCCCAGCATTTT. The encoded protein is CASSQGTGNQPQHF.

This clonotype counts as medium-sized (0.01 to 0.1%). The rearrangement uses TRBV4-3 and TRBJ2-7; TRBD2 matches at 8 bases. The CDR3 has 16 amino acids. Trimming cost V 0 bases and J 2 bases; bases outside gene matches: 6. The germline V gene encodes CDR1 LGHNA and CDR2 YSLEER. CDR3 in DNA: TGCGCCAGCAGCCAAGAAGGACTAGCTGGGACCTACGAGCAGTACTTC. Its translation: CASSQEGLAGTYEQYF.

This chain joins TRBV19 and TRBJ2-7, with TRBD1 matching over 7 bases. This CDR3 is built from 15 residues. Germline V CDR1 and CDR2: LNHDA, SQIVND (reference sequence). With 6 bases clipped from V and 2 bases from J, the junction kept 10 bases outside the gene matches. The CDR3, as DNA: TGTGCCAGTAGGAACCAGGGGGTGGGCGCCTACGAGCAGTACTTC. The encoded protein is CASRNQGVGAYEQYF.

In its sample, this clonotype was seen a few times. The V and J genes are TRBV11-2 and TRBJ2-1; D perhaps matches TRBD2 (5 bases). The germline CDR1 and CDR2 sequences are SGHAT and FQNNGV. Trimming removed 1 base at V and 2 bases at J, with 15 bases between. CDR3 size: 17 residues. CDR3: CASSLGASSQTYNEQFF. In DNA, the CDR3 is TGTGCCAGCAGCTTAGGAGCTTCTAGCCAAACCTACAATGAGCAGTTCTTC.

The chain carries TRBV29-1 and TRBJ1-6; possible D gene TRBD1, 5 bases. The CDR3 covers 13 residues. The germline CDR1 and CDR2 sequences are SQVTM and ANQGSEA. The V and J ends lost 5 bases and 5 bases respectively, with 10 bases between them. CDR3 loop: CSVKQQDNSPLHF. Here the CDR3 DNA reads TGCAGCGTTAAACAACAGGATAATTCACCCCTCCACTTT.

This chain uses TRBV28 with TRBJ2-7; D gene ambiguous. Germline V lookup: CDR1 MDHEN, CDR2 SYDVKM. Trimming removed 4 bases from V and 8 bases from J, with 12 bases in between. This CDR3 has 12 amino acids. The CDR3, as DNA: TGTGCCAGCAGTTCCTCGCATAAGAAGCAGTACTTC. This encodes CASSSSHKKQYF.

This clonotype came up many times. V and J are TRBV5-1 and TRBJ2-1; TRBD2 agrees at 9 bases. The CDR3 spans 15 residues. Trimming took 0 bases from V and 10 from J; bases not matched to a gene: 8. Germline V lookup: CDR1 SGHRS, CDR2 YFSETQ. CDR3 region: CASSLVAGGYREQFF. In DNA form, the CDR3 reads TGCGCCAGCAGCTTGGTGGCGGGAGGGTACAGGGAGCAGTTCTTC.

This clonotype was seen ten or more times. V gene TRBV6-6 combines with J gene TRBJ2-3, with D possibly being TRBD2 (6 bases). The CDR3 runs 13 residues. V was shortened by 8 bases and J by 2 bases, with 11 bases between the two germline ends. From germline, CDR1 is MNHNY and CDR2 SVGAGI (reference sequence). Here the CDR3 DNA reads TGTGCCAGCCGCGGGGACGACACAGATACGCAGTATTTT. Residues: CASRGDDTDTQYF.

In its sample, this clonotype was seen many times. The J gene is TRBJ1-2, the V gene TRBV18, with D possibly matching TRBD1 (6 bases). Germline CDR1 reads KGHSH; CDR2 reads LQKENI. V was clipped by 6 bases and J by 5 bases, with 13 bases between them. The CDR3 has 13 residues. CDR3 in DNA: TGTGCCAGCTCTCAAGGGGGTTGGTATGGCTACACCTTC. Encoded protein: CASSQGGWYGYTF.